This T cell receptor beta chain is drawn from a study of control samples from healthy donors and cancer patients (dated by TCRdb to 2018 to 2021). Preparation of the library involved the immunoSEQ multiplex PCR assay. TCRdb obtained this table from immuneACCESS and retained in-frame rearrangements with V and J assigned. These tables miss some clones; where compared with another copy, unresolved V genes account for less than half of the shortfall, and the remainder is unexplained. Here the sample has 150,000 or so clones; about 90% occur a single time. 0.68% of the sample lies in the top ten. Concerning this clone: Its specific antigen is unknown. It has no much larger one-base neighbor in the sample; base qualities were not kept.

From its cysteine to its phenylalanine, the CDR3 spans 13 amino acids. Left in the record is the CDR3 DNA by itself, 39 bases read in frame from the first base. Sequences SGHTA (CDR1) and FQGNSA (CDR2) are obtained from the germline V gene. Sequencing used blood. The V gene is TRBV7-2 and the J gene is TRBJ1-1; a weak D assignment points to TRBD1 (5 bases agree). The clonotype was recovered from a woman in her thirties in good health. The CDR3 protein sequence reads: CSFGQGTNTEAFF. The DNA sequence reads TGTAGTTTCGGGCAAGGGACTAACACTGAAGCTTTCTTT.